This passage covers 20 T cell receptor beta chains from one sample sequenced in a study of blood T cells in healthy people across ages. Through a sample-barcoded 5' primer and a J-beta primer mix, a second PCR was run for roughly 6 to 12 cycles. Each CDR3 protein is one row after TCRdb ran MiXCR on the 5' RACE reads. The repertoire consists of 550,000 to 750,000 distinct CDR3 sequences, with under 25% occurring once and the leading ten covering roughly 3.7%. The sample comprised blood. These receptors were taken from a man aged 70-80 years in good health.

This clonotype was found a few times. The genes are TRBV7-2 and TRBJ1-2, with 10 bases lining up with TRBD1. The CDR3 is made up of 15 amino acids. The V segment lost 5 bases and the J segment 3 bases; nucleotides outside the gene matches: 6. The germline V gene encodes CDR1 SGHTA and CDR2 FQGNSA. CDR3: CASSQDRGRDYGYTF. The CDR3 DNA sequence: TGTGCCAGCAGCCAAGACAGGGGGCGAGACTATGGCTACACCTTC.

The chain has TRBV15 and TRBJ2-5; D might be TRBD2 (6 bases). V lost 0 bases to trimming and J lost 2 bases, with 13 bases between them. The CDR3 consists of 16 residues. The germline V gene has CDR1 LNHNV and CDR2 YYDKDF (reference sequence). CDR3 bases: TGTGCCACCAGCAGAGAAGTTGCGGGGAAGCAAGAGACCCAGTACTTC. Translation: CATSREVAGKQETQYF.

This chain joins TRBV29-1 and TRBJ2-7; a weak D match, TRBD2 (6 bases). The germline V gene has CDR1 SQVTM and CDR2 ANQGSEA. The V gene lost 6 bases and the J gene lost 3 bases, with 15 bases spanning the gap. This CDR3 region has 13 residues. Written as DNA, the CDR3 is TGCAGCGTCATACGCGGGACGGACTACGAGCAGTACTTC. This sequence encodes CSVIRGTDYEQYF.

This clonotype occurred a few times. This chain joins TRBV6-2 or TRBV6-3 and TRBJ1-2, with D perhaps matching TRBD1 (6 bases). The CDR3 consists of 13 residues. V gave up 7 bases and J gave up 4 bases, with 13 bases separating them. The germline gives CDR1 MNHEY, CDR2 SVGEGT. The CDR3 protein is CASNQQGTYGYTF. Here the CDR3 DNA reads TGTGCCAGCAACCAACAGGGCACCTATGGCTACACCTTC.

The chain recombines TRBV19 with TRBJ2-2; the D is unclear. Germline CDR1 and CDR2: LNHDA and SQIVND (reference sequence). V lost 2 bases to trimming and J lost 7 bases, with 5 bases between them. The CDR3 sequence is 12 residues long. The DNA for the CDR3 is TGTGCCAGTAGTATAAGACACGGGGAGCTGTTTTTT. It codes for CASSIRHGELFF.

The V call is TRBV12-3 or TRBV12-4, the J call TRBJ2-5, with 12 bases aligning to TRBD2. This CDR3 has 14 residues. V shed 6 bases, J shed 5 bases, and the junction held 4 bases outside the gene matches. This CDR3 reads CASRQTSGGETQYF. Here the CDR3 DNA reads TGTGCCAGCAGGCAGACTAGCGGGGGCGAGACCCAGTACTTC.

V usage is TRBV7-2 and J usage is TRBJ1-6; D is ambiguous. CDR3 length: 15 amino acids. Per germline, CDR1 SGHTA and CDR2 FQGNSA. V lost 1 base and J lost 4, with 8 bases in between. CDR3 sequence: CASSLGAPYNSPLHF. In nucleotides, the CDR3 is TGTGCCAGCAGCTTAGGGGCACCGTATAATTCACCCCTCCACTTT.

The chain carries TRBV7-9 and TRBJ1-3, with 7 nucleotides matching TRBD1. The CDR3 spans 14 residues. The V gene's germline CDR1 is SEHNR and CDR2 FQNEAQ (reference sequence). Trimming cost V 6 bases and J 8 bases; bases outside gene matches: 10. The CDR3 sequence: CASSSSGTAHTIYF. CDR3 coding DNA: TGTGCCAGCAGTTCCTCCGGGACAGCACACACCATATATTTT.

The V call is TRBV29-1, the J call TRBJ2-5; D uncertain. The last part of the DNA fits TRBJ2-1 better; the J call may be wrong. CDR3 length equals 13 residues. The germline gives CDR1 SQVTM, CDR2 ANQGSEA. CDR3 region: CSVEPLGRNEQFF. The DNA for the CDR3 is TGCAGCGTTGAACCCCTCGGACGCAATGAGCAGTTCTTC.

This clonotype was counted at least ten times. The chain is built from TRBV7-2 and TRBJ1-3; TRBD1 matches 8 bases. The CDR3 is made up of 16 amino acids. The J segment lost 1 base and the V segment lost 5 bases, leaving 7 bases of the junction unmatched. Germline CDR1 and CDR2: SGHTA and FQGNSA. This CDR3 reads CASSIQGAGSGNTIYF. CDR3 nucleotides: TGTGCCAGCAGCATCCAGGGGGCTGGATCTGGAAACACCATATATTTT. The whole variable domain, filled in from reference TRBV7-2 and TRBJ1-3, reads GAGVSQSPSNKVTEKGKDVELRCDPISGHTALYWYRQSLGQGLEFLIYFQGNSAPDKSGLPSDRFSAERTGGSVSTLTIQRTQQEDSAVYLCASSIQGAGSGNTIYFGEGSWLTVV.

At least ten counts were recorded for this clonotype. The V call is TRBV5-8, the J call TRBJ2-3, with D possibly TRBD2 on 5 matching bases. Germline loops: CDR1 SGHTS, CDR2 YDEGEE. V was cut by 4 bases and J by 0 bases, with 12 bases left in between. The length of the CDR3 is 15 residues. The CDR3 protein is CASSQVGGSTDTQYF. Here the CDR3 DNA reads TGTGCCAGCAGCCAAGTTGGCGGGAGCACAGATACGCAGTATTTT.

This clonotype was detected many times. The chain joins TRBV7-3 to TRBJ2-1; possibly TRBD1 or TRBD2 for D (5 bases each). Trimming cost V 1 base and J 10 bases, with 11 bases left between them. Germline CDR1 SGHTA, CDR2 FQGTGA. The CDR3 runs 13 residues. Here the CDR3 reads CASSLNPEGEQFF. The CDR3 nucleotides read TGTGCCAGCAGCTTAAACCCTGAGGGGGAGCAGTTCTTC.

The chain combines TRBV3-1 with TRBJ2-1; D may be TRBD1 (6 bases). Germline-derived CDR1 and CDR2 are LGHDT and YNNKEL (reference sequence). This CDR3 contains 15 residues. The germline V and J ends were trimmed by 5 bases and 7 bases, with 18 bases remaining between them. The CDR3 sequence is CASSLGQNPPNEQFF. In nucleotides, the CDR3 is TGTGCCAGCAGCTTAGGACAGAACCCGCCGAATGAGCAGTTCTTC.

In this sample, this clonotype turned up a few times. This chain links TRBV5-6 with TRBJ2-3, with TRBD2 identical over 7 bases. The CDR3 length is 15 residues. CDR1 is SGHDT and CDR2 is YYEEEE in the germline V gene. Losses at the gene ends were 1 base for V and 0 bases for J; bases not matched to a gene: 2. The CDR3 region is CASSLRSGSTDTQYF. The CDR3 region has the DNA TGTGCCAGCAGCTTGCGTAGCGGGAGCACAGATACGCAGTATTTT.

This clonotype showed up just a few times. The rearrangement uses TRBV25-1 and TRBJ1-4; no firm D call. Trimming cost V 4 bases and J 7 bases, with 19 bases left between them. The CDR3 runs 16 residues. CDR1 and CDR2 from the germline V gene are MGHDK and SYGVNS. The CDR3 DNA reads TGTGCCAGCAGTGCGGCGGGTGGCAGCTATATTGAAAAACTGTTTTTT. Translation gives CASSAAGGSYIEKLFF. Supplemented by reference TRBV25-1 and TRBJ1-4, the full variable domain reads EADIYQTPRYLVIGTGKKITLECSQTMGHDKMYWYQQDPGMELHLIHYSYGVNSTEKGDLSSESTVSRIRTEHFPLTLESARPSHTSQYLCASSAAGGSYIEKLFFGSGTQLSVL.

The DNA for the CDR3 is TGTGCCAGCAGCCAAGATTGGCGGGAGGGCCCCGATACGCAGTATTTT. Translating it yields CASSQDWREGPDTQYF. The genes are TRBV3-1 and TRBJ2-3; 9 bases map to TRBD2. V lost 0 bases, J lost 6 bases, and 7 bases stayed unmatched. The CDR3 is made up of 16 amino acids. Germline-derived CDR1 and CDR2 are LGHDT and YNNKEL (reference sequence).

The table lists this clonotype with a few counts. The chain uses TRBV14 and TRBJ2-5; D gene uncertain. TRBJ2-1 matches the DNA end more closely, so the J call is doubtful. This CDR3 region has 14 residues. From germline, CDR1 is SGHDN and CDR2 FVKESK. CDR3 sequence (DNA): TGTGCCAGCAGCCAAGAAGGTCACCCAAATGAGCAGTTCTTC. Amino acids: CASSQEGHPNEQFF.

The table lists this clonotype with a few counts. V and J are TRBV2 and TRBJ2-7; D is unresolved. With 7 bases removed from V and 4 bases from J, the gap between germline ends came to 8 bases. Germline CDR1 is SNHLY and CDR2 is FYNNEI. This CDR3 contains 11 residues. In DNA, the CDR3 is TGTGCCAGCAATGGAGCTTACGAGCAGTACTTC. Amino acid sequence: CASNGAYEQYF. The variable domain in full, with the rest retrieved from reference TRBV2 and TRBJ2-7, is EPEVTQTPSHQVTQMGQEVILRCVPISNHLYFYWYRQILGQKVEFLVSFYNNEISEKSEIFDDQFSVERPDGSNFTLKIRSTKLEDSAMYFCASNGAYEQYFGPGTRLTVT.

Comment on this clonotype: Relative to the germline gene, one junction end is altered; a read error may explain this. The chain recombines TRBV6-1 with TRBJ2-5; D remains unclear. Germline assignment: CDR1 MNHNS and CDR2 SASEGT. The CDR3 runs 15 residues. The CDR3 nucleotides are TGTGCCAGCACCGACGAGAGAGGTACCAGAGAGACCCGGTACTTC. It codes for CASTDERGTRETRYF.

This clonotype was seen more than once but under ten times. This may be a read error: a much more frequent sequence differs by one nucleotide. The chain joins TRBV28 to TRBJ2-3; TRBD1 is a possible D gene (6 bases). Germline CDR1 reads MDHEN; CDR2 reads SYDVKM. There are 13 residues in the CDR3. V lost 7 bases and J 0 bases, leaving 8 bases between the germline ends. DNA of the CDR3: TGTGCCAGCATGGACAGTAGCACAGATACGCAGTATTTT. It is translated as CASMDSSTDTQYF. Based on the CDR3 plus reference TRBV28 and TRBJ2-3, the full variable domain is DVKVTQSSRYLVKRTGEKVFLECVQDMDHENMFWYRQDPGLGLRLIYFSYDVKMKEKGDIPEGYSVSREKKERFSLILESASTNQTSMYLCASMDSSTDTQYFGPGTRLTVL.